Shown below are 10 T cell receptor beta chains from a single sample sequenced in a study of CD8+ T cells in alopecia areata. Extraction and reverse transcription of RNA yielded cDNA as the sequencing template. Libraries were prepared by immunoSEQ multiplex PCR; TCRdb keeps only in-frame clonotypes and omits some of them. The top ten clones hold about 0.48% of a sample with about 210,000 clones, 30% to 40% of them seen once. Treatment here: oral pan-JAK inhibitor, 5-10 mg twice daily. The sample was CD4+ T cells sorted from blood, taken at roughly week 30, from a patient treated with tofacitinib. The receptors originated from a human donor with alopecia areata.

The chain is built from TRBV7-9 and TRBJ1-4, with 7 bases fitting TRBD1. The germline V gene has CDR1 SEHNR and CDR2 FQNEAQ (reference sequence). V lost 5 bases and J lost 5; bases outside the gene matches: 5. CDR3 size: 14 residues. CDR3 DNA: TGTGCCAGCAGCACGGGACAGTCAAATGAAAAACTGTTTTTT. This translates into CASSTGQSNEKLFF. Drawing the rest from reference TRBV7-9 and TRBJ1-4, the complete variable domain is DTGVSQNPRHKITKRGQNVTFRCDPISEHNRLYWYRQTLGQGPEFLTYFQNEAQLEKSRLLSDRFSAERPKGSFSTLEIQRTEQGDSAMYLCASSTGQSNEKLFFGSGTQLSVL.

This clone was detected a few times. The V and J genes are TRBV5-1 and TRBJ2-7; D gene unclear. Germline V gene sequence: CDR1 SGHRS, CDR2 YFSETQ. CDR3 length equals 14 residues. With 0 bases removed from V and 2 bases from J, the gap between germline ends came to 9 bases. The DNA of the CDR3 is TGCGCCAGCAGCTTGGGGACCGTAGCCTACGAGCAGTACTTC. It translates to CASSLGTVAYEQYF.

V is TRBV9 and J is TRBJ1-2, with 8 positions matching TRBD1. There are 15 residues in the CDR3. Germline CDR1 SGDLS, CDR2 YYNGEE. The V segment lost 3 bases and the J segment 4 bases; nucleotides outside the gene matches: 8. CDR3 DNA sequence: TGTGCCAGCAGCGAGAGGGACAGGACGGGCTATGGCTACACCTTC. Its protein product is CASSERDRTGYGYTF.

This clone has a handful of counts. The chain uses TRBV10-3 and TRBJ1-6, with D possibly matching TRBD1 (6 bases). There are 13 residues in the CDR3. Per germline, CDR1 ENHRY and CDR2 SYGVKD. Trimming cost V 9 bases and J 5 bases, with 11 bases left between them. CDR3 DNA sequence: TGTGCCATTCGCAGGGGAGATAATTCACCCCTCCACTTT. It specifies CAIRRGDNSPLHF.

This rearrangement joins TRBV4-1 to TRBJ1-1; D is ambiguous. CDR3 length equals 14 residues. Trimming shortened V by 2 bases and J by 5 bases, and 12 bases separated the two germline ends. Germline V lookup: CDR1 MGHRA, CDR2 YSYEKL. The CDR3 here is CASSQPTARTEAFF. In DNA, the CDR3 is TGCGCCAGCAGCCAACCCACGGCTAGGACTGAAGCTTTCTTT.

The V gene is TRBV6-5, the J gene TRBJ1-5; 12 nucleotides align to TRBD1. The CDR3 totals 15 residues. Germline trimming cut 6 bases from V and 4 bases from J; bases unmatched to any gene: 4. CDR1 is MNHEY, CDR2 SVGAGI, per germline. This CDR3 is CASRGQGAGNQPQHF. The CDR3 DNA reads TGTGCCAGCAGGGGACAGGGGGCAGGGAATCAGCCCCAGCATTTT.

The chain couples TRBV5-1 to TRBJ2-7; 11 bases fit TRBD2. Looked up from germline, CDR1 is SGHRS and CDR2 is YFSETQ. The J segment lost 0 bases and the V segment lost 7 bases, leaving 9 bases of the junction unmatched. The CDR3 is 16 amino acids. CDR3 coding DNA: TGCGCCAGCCGCCCTAGCGGGGGGAGCATCTCCTACGAGCAGTACTTC. It translates to CASRPSGGSISYEQYF.

This clone was counted a single time. The genes are TRBV29-1 and TRBJ2-7; the match to TRBD1 covers 12 bases. Trimming took 7 bases from V and 2 from J; bases not matched to a gene: 9. The CDR3 sequence is 15 residues long. Germline-derived CDR1 and CDR2 are SQVTM and ANQGSEA. The CDR3 nucleotides read TGCAGCGGTGGGGGACAGGGGGCAGGCGCCTACGAGCAGTACTTC. Protein product: CSGGGQGAGAYEQYF.

This clone has only a few counts. The DNA of the CDR3 is TGCAGCGTTGAAATATTAAGAGCGGGAGCGTCCTACAATGAGCAGTTCTTC. Translation: CSVEILRAGASYNEQFF. This sequence joins TRBV29-1 and TRBJ2-1; 8 bases map to TRBD2. The germline CDR1 and CDR2 sequences are SQVTM and ANQGSEA. This CDR3 is built from 17 residues. V shed 2 bases and J 1 base; nucleotides not matched to a gene: 10.

The chain recombines TRBV2 with TRBJ1-2; D gene unclear. Per the germline V gene, CDR1 is SNHLY and CDR2 is FYNNEI. V shed 4 bases and J shed 11 bases, with 14 bases lying between them. The CDR3 has 12 residues. CDR3 in DNA: TGTGCCAGCAGTGGTGGTGGGATAACATACACCTTC. Translating it yields CASSGGGITYTF.